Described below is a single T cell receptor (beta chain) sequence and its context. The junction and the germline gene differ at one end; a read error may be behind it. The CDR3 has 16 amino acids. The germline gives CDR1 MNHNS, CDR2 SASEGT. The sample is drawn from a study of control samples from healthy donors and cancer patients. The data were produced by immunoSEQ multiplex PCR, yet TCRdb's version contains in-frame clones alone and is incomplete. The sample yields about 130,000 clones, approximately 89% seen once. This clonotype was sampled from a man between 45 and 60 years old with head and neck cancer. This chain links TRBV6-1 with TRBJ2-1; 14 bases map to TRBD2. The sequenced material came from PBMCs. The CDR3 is CASSKAGTSGSNEQFF. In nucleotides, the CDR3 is TGTGCCAGCAGTAAAGCCGGGACTAGCGGGAGCAATGAGCAGTTCTTC.